The 22 T cell receptor beta chains listed next were all sequenced from one sample in a study of cytomegalovirus exposure and HLA in healthy donors. The PCR made use of 60 Vbeta and 13 Jbeta primers. The method was immunoSEQ multiplex PCR; TCRdb's version includes in-frame clones alone and lacks a portion of them. Found here are some 65,000 clones, approximately 82% of them singletons; the top ten hold around 2.9%. The specimen was PBMCs. The receptors come from a girl aged 10-17 years in good health and CMV-seropositive.

The chain recombines TRBV6-1 with TRBJ2-2, with 9 bases identical to TRBD2. Losses at the gene ends were 2 bases for V and 4 bases for J; bases not matched to a gene: 11. The V gene's germline CDR1 is MNHNS and CDR2 SASEGT. CDR3 length equals 18 residues. The CDR3 loop reads CASSEQPSGGPLTGELFF. The CDR3 nucleotides read TGTGCCAGCAGTGAACAGCCCAGCGGGGGGCCCCTCACCGGGGAGCTGTTTTTT.

The rearrangement joins TRBV6-5 to TRBJ1-1; D ambiguous. CDR3 size: 14 residues. Trimming removed 2 bases at V and 1 base at J, with 8 bases between. Germline loops: CDR1 MNHEY, CDR2 SVGAGI. The CDR3 reads CASSYVGQNTEAFF. CDR3 bases: TGTGCCAGCAGTTACGTTGGCCAGAACACTGAAGCTTTCTTT.

This chain links TRBV29-1 with TRBJ2-6; D is possibly TRBD2 (6 bases). The CDR3 extends over 14 amino acids. V lost 6 bases and J 2 bases, leaving 11 bases between the germline ends. The germline CDR1 and CDR2 sequences are SQVTM and ANQGSEA. The CDR3 DNA reads TGCAGCGTGGCGGGGACGCCTGGGGCCAACGTCCTGACTTTC. It codes for CSVAGTPGANVLTF. Together with reference TRBV29-1 and TRBJ2-6, the CDR3 gives the full variable domain: SAVISQKPSRDICQRGTSLTIQCQVDSQVTMMFWYRQQPGQSLTLIATANQGSEATYESGFVIDKFPISRPNLTFSTLTVSNMSPEDSSIYLCSVAGTPGANVLTFGAGSRLTVL.

The chain recombines TRBV28 with TRBJ1-2, with TRBD1 matching 7 bases. CDR3 size: 16 residues. V shed 3 bases, J shed 4 bases, and the junction held 11 bases outside the gene matches. In germline, CDR1 is MDHEN, CDR2 SYDVKM. The CDR3 protein is CASSLEGGQPAYGYTF. The CDR3, as DNA: TGTGCCAGCAGTTTGGAAGGGGGACAGCCGGCCTATGGCTACACCTTC.

This sequence joins TRBV5-1 and TRBJ1-4; 10 positions agree with TRBD1. This CDR3 is 14 amino acids long. Germline V CDR1 and CDR2: SGHRS, YFSETQ. After removal of 7 bases from V and 7 bases from J, the junction contained 7 bases not matched to a gene. The CDR3 is CASRGGQGTEKLFF. In nucleotides, the CDR3 is TGCGCCAGCCGAGGGGGACAGGGGACTGAAAAACTGTTTTTT.

The CDR3 DNA reads TGCGCCAGCAGCCAAGTCGGACAGGCAATAAATGAAAAACTGTTTTTT. Translation: CASSQVGQAINEKLFF. The rearrangement joins TRBV4-3 to TRBJ1-4, with TRBD1 matching 7 bases. Germline assignment: CDR1 LGHNA and CDR2 YSLEER. J was trimmed by 5 bases and V by 1 base; bases with no gene match: 7. This CDR3 has 16 amino acids.

The gene calls are TRBV2 and TRBJ1-2; 7 bases match TRBD1. V was clipped by 8 bases and J by 5 bases; unmatched bases: 8. CDR1 is SNHLY, CDR2 FYNNEI, per germline. The CDR3 is made up of 13 amino acids. The CDR3 bases are TGTGCCAGCCCCACCGGGACAGAATATGGCTACACCTTC. Its translation: CASPTGTEYGYTF. Looking up the rest from reference TRBV2 and TRBJ1-2 gives the full variable domain: EPEVTQTPSHQVTQMGQEVILRCVPISNHLYFYWYRQILGQKVEFLVSFYNNEISEKSEIFDDQFSVERPDGSNFTLKIRSTKLEDSAMYFCASPTGTEYGYTFGSGTRLTVV.

This clone was recorded only once. The chain recombines TRBV10-3 with TRBJ2-5; D not certain. Trimming removed 2 bases from V and 5 bases from J, with 18 bases in between. This CDR3 is 16 amino acids long. Germline lookup yields CDR1 ENHRY and CDR2 SYGVKD. DNA for the CDR3: TGTGCCATCAGTGAGCTTCCCGAAACCCGGCGGGAGACCCAGTACTTC. This codes for CAISELPETRRETQYF.

The V gene is TRBV18, the J gene TRBJ1-1; D ambiguous. This CDR3 has 11 amino acids. V was pared by 6 bases and J by 7 bases, with 9 bases between. The germline V gene has CDR1 KGHSH and CDR2 LQKENI. The DNA for the CDR3 is TGTGCCAGCTCGCTCAGAAGTGAAGCTTTCTTT. This translates into CASSLRSEAFF.

The CDR3 DNA reads TGTGCCAGCAGTGCCGGGACAGGGTACACCGGGGAGCTGTTTTTT. This gives the protein CASSAGTGYTGELFF. V is TRBV5-8 and J is TRBJ2-2, with TRBD1 matching over 9 bases. Trimming removed 5 bases from V and 3 bases from J; junction bases left unmatched: 5. The CDR3 contains 15 residues. Germline values: CDR1 SGHTS, CDR2 YDEGEE.

The chain has TRBV19 and TRBJ2-3; no definite D call. V was clipped by 3 bases and J by 1 base, with 8 bases between them. CDR1 and CDR2 (germline): LNHDA, SQIVND (reference sequence). This CDR3 contains 14 residues. The CDR3 loop is CASSITRGTDTQYF. The CDR3 DNA reads TGTGCCAGTAGTATCACACGGGGCACAGATACGCAGTATTTT.

The genes are TRBV2 and TRBJ1-1, with TRBD1 matching 7 bases. The V segment lost 8 bases and the J segment 0 bases; nucleotides outside the gene matches: 3. The germline CDR1 and CDR2 sequences are SNHLY and FYNNEI. The CDR3 spans 13 residues. The CDR3 region is CASAGQMNTEAFF. CDR3 DNA sequence: TGTGCCAGCGCGGGACAGATGAACACTGAAGCTTTCTTT.

The J gene is TRBJ2-7, the V gene TRBV5-4, with a possible D match to TRBD1 (6 bases). Germline CDR1 SGHNT, CDR2 YYREEE (reference sequence). V was pared by 4 bases and J by 5 bases, with 10 bases between. The CDR3 is 12 residues long. The CDR3 nucleotides are TGTGCCAGCAGCACACACAGGGACGAGCAGTACTTC. It encodes CASSTHRDEQYF.

This clone was counted a few times. V is TRBV10-2 and J is TRBJ1-5; D possibly corresponds to TRBD1 (5 bases). The CDR3 has 16 amino acids. Germline V gene sequence: CDR1 WSHSY, CDR2 SAAADI. Trimming shortened V by 0 bases and J by 4 bases, and 13 bases separated the two germline ends. CDR3 residues: CASSESEGTRNQPQHF. CDR3 bases: TGCGCCAGCAGTGAGTCGGAGGGGACGAGGAATCAGCCCCAGCATTTT.

The chain combines TRBV4-1 with TRBJ1-5; 9 positions match TRBD1. The CDR3 extends over 16 amino acids. Germline loops: CDR1 MGHRA, CDR2 YSYEKL. The junction had 6 bases not matched to a gene; V was cut back by 1 base and J by 5 bases. For the CDR3, the DNA is TGCGCCAGCAGCCAAGTGGGACAGGGTCCCTATCAGCCCCAGCATTTT. Its protein product is CASSQVGQGPYQPQHF.

This clone was counted a single time. CDR3 region: CSVSSTDTQYF. DNA for the CDR3: TGCAGCGTTTCTAGCACAGATACGCAGTATTTT. The rearrangement uses TRBV29-1 and TRBJ2-3, with D uncertain. V lost 5 bases to trimming and J lost 0 bases, with 3 bases between them. The CDR3 is 11 amino acids. Per the germline V gene, CDR1 is SQVTM and CDR2 is ANQGSEA.

This clone has only a few counts. This rearrangement joins TRBV7-9 to TRBJ1-4; TRBD1 is a possible D gene (6 bases). The germline V gene has CDR1 SEHNR and CDR2 FQNEAQ (reference sequence). V was pared by 3 bases and J by 9 bases, with 17 bases between. The CDR3 sequence is 15 residues long. The CDR3 here is CASSLSTRTVQKLFF. The CDR3 DNA reads as TGTGCCAGCAGCTTGTCTACCCGGACAGTCCAAAAACTGTTTTTT.

This chain joins TRBV28 and TRBJ2-6; D unresolved. With 2 bases removed from V and 1 base from J, the gap between germline ends came to 6 bases. This CDR3 comprises 15 residues. In germline, CDR1 is MDHEN, CDR2 SYDVKM. For the CDR3, the DNA is TGTGCCAGCAGTTTAGGCGGTTCTGGGGCCAACGTCCTGACTTTC. It codes for CASSLGGSGANVLTF.

This clone was recorded only once. The rearrangement joins TRBV5-4 to TRBJ2-5; a possible D gene is TRBD2 (5 bases). This CDR3 contains 13 residues. Trimming shortened V by 5 bases and J by 1 base, and 9 bases separated the two germline ends. Germline V gene lookup returns CDR1 SGHNT and CDR2 YYREEE (reference sequence). This chain's CDR3 is CASRSGIQETQYF. The CDR3 coding sequence is TGTGCCAGCAGATCCGGGATCCAAGAGACCCAGTACTTC.

This clone was observed a few times. The chain couples TRBV6-1 to TRBJ1-1; 9 bases map to TRBD1. The trim removed 3 bases at V and 6 bases at J, leaving 8 bases unmatched. The CDR3 extends over 15 amino acids. Germline CDR1 reads MNHNS; CDR2 reads SASEGT. CDR3: CASSERDRAGAEAFF. CDR3 nucleotide sequence: TGTGCCAGCAGTGAGCGGGACAGGGCGGGAGCTGAAGCTTTCTTT.

The rearrangement links TRBV19 to TRBJ1-2; 8 bases map to TRBD1. Germline trimming cut 5 bases from V and 7 bases from J; bases unmatched to any gene: 9. This CDR3 region has 14 residues. Per germline, CDR1 LNHDA and CDR2 SQIVND (reference sequence). As DNA, the CDR3 is TGTGCCAGTAGTTCTCAGGGGGCTACTGCTGGCTACACCTTC. Translated: CASSSQGATAGYTF.

The genes are TRBV6-1 and TRBJ1-2, with a possible D match to TRBD1 (5 bases). The CDR3 has 13 residues. From germline, CDR1 is MNHNS and CDR2 SASEGT. Trimming stripped 6 bases from V and 8 bases from J, with 16 bases between. The CDR3 region has the DNA TGTGCCAGCAGCCCAGGGCCTCGCTACGGCTACACCTTC. It codes for CASSPGPRYGYTF.